A single T cell receptor (beta chain) is shown here with its context. These data are taken from a study of cytomegalovirus exposure and HLA in healthy donors. Study-wide context: A prior analysis found more than 90 million unique TCR beta sequences from about 179 million T cells.

The PCR ran on 60 Vbeta and 13 Jbeta primers. Per the authors' pipeline: Later, an analysis found 80 million or so unique TCR beta chains, and roughly 9.9 million of these were shared. Method: immunoSEQ multiplex PCR; TCRdb's copy keeps in-frame clones and lacks some. The V and J calls and clone size are taken from that table; D and trimming were inferred from the DNA. This sample carries about 140,000 clones, around 77% of them seen once, and the ten largest clones take around 2%. The CDR3 is 15 residues long. Trimming pared 1 base from V and 8 bases from J, leaving 17 bases between. Per the germline V gene, CDR1 is MNHEY and CDR2 is SMNVEV (reference sequence).

Sample: PBMCs. This clonotype was sampled from a man younger than 40 in good health and CMV-seronegative. The chain couples TRBV27 to TRBJ1-2; perhaps TRBD1 as D (6 bases). This chain's CDR3 is CASSLFAPGERGYTF. CDR3 DNA: TGTGCCAGCAGTTTATTCGCACCAGGGGAACGAGGCTACACCTTC.